This T cell receptor beta chain comes out of a study of T cell repertoires in cytomegalovirus infection. For the study at large: HLA-B-restricted CMV epitopes that are well studied were used alongside recently identified HLA-C-restricted ones.

TCRdb itself ran the reads through MiXCR, one entry per CDR3 protein. The table includes fewer than 850,000 distinct CDR3 sequences, approximately 32% detected once. This clonotype was recorded at least ten times. The antigen remains undetermined. The germline V and J ends were trimmed by 0 bases and 5 bases, with 5 bases remaining between them. Germline V gives CDR1 MNHNY, CDR2 SVGAGI (reference sequence). The CDR3 sequence is 13 residues long. The TCR was taken from a human donor in good health (CMV status not recorded). Some clones in this sample may be carry-over from other donors' samples. This sample comprised cultured CD8+ T cells from PBMCs, obtained from culture after CMV antigen stimulation. The J gene is TRBJ2-1, the V gene TRBV6-6; no clear D. The CDR3 reads CASSYSTDNEQFF. CDR3 DNA sequence: TGTGCCAGCAGTTACTCAACAGACAATGAGCAGTTCTTC.